The 22 T cell receptor beta chains below come from one sample, sequenced in a study of low-dose radiotherapy and immunotherapy resistance in tumors. Time point here: before trial treatment. TRAV- and TRBV-specific primers primed first-strand cDNA, covering alpha and beta chains. The PCR that amplified TCRs ran for around 20 cycles, relying on a constant-region primer and a V-primer adapter. Using its own MiXCR run on the reads, TCRdb lists one record per CDR3 protein. The table shows around 76,000 distinct CDR3 sequences, with less than 40% occurring only once. The sequences come from PBMCs, collected before treatment. Receptors were obtained from a female donor with ovarian cancer.

CDR3 amino acids: CAWSVVFGTDTQYF. Written as DNA, the CDR3 is TGTGCCTGGAGTGTAGTCTTCGGCACAGATACGCAGTATTTT. The chain employs TRBV30 and TRBJ2-3; D uncertain. Germline lookup yields CDR1 GTSNPN and CDR2 SVGIG (reference sequence). The CDR3 has 14 amino acids. Deletions cut 0 bases from V and 1 base from J, with 8 bases between.

The chain is built from TRBV28 and TRBJ2-7; 7 nucleotides line up with TRBD1. This CDR3 spans 16 amino acids. The trim removed 5 bases at V and 7 bases at J, leaving 17 bases unmatched. Germline V gives CDR1 MDHEN, CDR2 SYDVKM. The CDR3 region has the DNA TGTGCCAGCAGTCCCGCTTCGACAGGGTGGATGTGGGAGCAGTACTTC. This encodes CASSPASTGWMWEQYF.

This clonotype showed up many times. The chain is built from TRBV29-1 and TRBJ1-5, with 11 bases lining up with TRBD1. CDR1 and CDR2 (germline): SQVTM, ANQGSEA. This CDR3 region has 14 residues. With V trimmed by 6 bases and J by 3 bases, 4 bases remained unmatched. For the CDR3, the DNA is TGCAGCGTCCTGGACAGGGGGCTCAATCAGCCCCAGCATTTT. This translates into CSVLDRGLNQPQHF.

This clonotype has a handful of counts. J is TRBJ2-1 and V is TRBV14, with D unclear. Trimming pared 5 bases from V and 8 bases from J, leaving 16 bases between. Germline V lookup: CDR1 SGHDN, CDR2 FVKESK. This CDR3 comprises 14 residues. CDR3 loop: CASSSGLGVHEQFF. The CDR3 nucleotides read TGTGCCAGCAGCTCGGGCCTTGGGGTCCATGAGCAGTTCTTC.

Many counts were recorded for this clonotype. The chain combines TRBV29-1 with TRBJ2-5, with D perhaps matching TRBD1 (5 bases). V shed 3 bases and J shed 0 bases, with 11 bases lying between them. Germline V gene sequence: CDR1 SQVTM, CDR2 ANQGSEA. This CDR3 spans 14 amino acids. This CDR3 reads CSVDKGMYQETQYF. CDR3 coding DNA: TGCAGCGTTGATAAGGGGATGTACCAAGAGACCCAGTACTTC.

The chain joins TRBV28 to TRBJ2-1; weak D call: TRBD1 (6 bases). The CDR3 covers 13 residues. Germline CDR1 and CDR2: MDHEN and SYDVKM. Trimming took 5 bases from V and 4 from J, leaving 9 bases between them. Here the CDR3 DNA reads TGTGCCAGCAGTGTACAGGGATACAATGAGCAGTTCTTC. Its translation is CASSVQGYNEQFF.

This clonotype has a count of ten or more. The chain recombines TRBV6-2 or TRBV6-3 with TRBJ1-5, with D unresolved. The CDR3 sequence is 14 residues long. Germline CDR1 reads MNHEY; CDR2 reads SVGEGT. The V end was cut by 0 bases, the J end by 5 bases, with 8 bases between. Here the CDR3 DNA reads TGTGCCAGCAGTTACTCAGTCCTAGATCAGCCCCAGCATTTT. It codes for CASSYSVLDQPQHF.

Many counts were recorded for this clonotype. The J gene is TRBJ1-1, the V gene TRBV5-1, with a weak D call TRBD1 (5 bases). The CDR3 extends over 13 amino acids. Trimming removed 3 bases from V and 3 bases from J, with 9 bases in between. Looked up from germline, CDR1 is SGHRS and CDR2 is YFSETQ. CDR3 sequence (DNA): TGCGCCAGCAGCTGGGCGACAGACACTGAAGCTTTCTTT. Protein product: CASSWATDTEAFF.

In its sample, this clonotype was seen many times. V is TRBV5-1 and J is TRBJ2-1, with D unresolved. In germline, CDR1 is SGHRS, CDR2 YFSETQ. V lost 4 bases and J 2 bases, leaving 10 bases between the germline ends. CDR3 size: 14 residues. The CDR3 loop is CASSTSQTYNEQFF. CDR3 sequence (DNA): TGCGCCAGCAGCACCAGTCAAACCTACAATGAGCAGTTCTTC.

This clonotype has a count of ten or more. At one end, the junction sequence differs from germline, possibly due to a read error. V usage is TRBV5-1 and J usage is TRBJ1-1; the D gene is possibly TRBD1 (5 bases). Germline V gene sequence: CDR1 SGHRS, CDR2 YFSETQ. The CDR3 spans 15 residues. The CDR3 reads CASSPGTWDGTEAFF. In DNA, the CDR3 is TGTGCCAGCAGCCCTGGAACTTGGGACGGCACTGAAGCTTTCTTT.

On this clonotype: A single base is all that separates this from a far larger clone, so a read error is likely. The V call is TRBV6-4, the J call TRBJ2-1; unclear D gene. Trimming took off 2 bases at V and 13 bases at J, with 18 bases between the two ends. CDR1 is MRHNA, CDR2 SNTAGT, per germline. The CDR3 runs to 14 residues. For the CDR3, the DNA is TGTGCCAGCAGTGACCCACGCCGCCAAGAGACCCAGTTCTTC. Translation gives CASSDPRRQETQFF.

At least ten counts were recorded for this clonotype. J is TRBJ1-2 and V is TRBV20-1; 10 nucleotides align to TRBD1. The CDR3 runs 15 residues. Looked up from germline, CDR1 is DFQATT and CDR2 is SNEGSKA (reference sequence). With 6 bases clipped from V and 0 bases from J, the junction kept 7 bases outside the gene matches. The CDR3 DNA is TGCAGTGCCAGCCTTGGACAGGGGGCTAACTATGGCTACACCTTC. Translated, it gives CSASLGQGANYGYTF.

This clonotype was detected ten times or more. This chain links TRBV3-1 with TRBJ2-1, with TRBD2 identical over 10 bases. The J segment lost 7 bases and the V segment lost 1 base, leaving 7 bases of the junction unmatched. This CDR3 comprises 16 residues. In germline, CDR1 is LGHDT, CDR2 YNNKEL (reference sequence). The CDR3 nucleotides read TGTGCCAGCAGCCAAGTCTTAGCGGGGGGCTTGAATGAGCAGTTCTTC. Its translation is CASSQVLAGGLNEQFF.

The CDR3 sequence is CASSIAGVWAGSYEQYF. CDR3 sequence (DNA): TGTGCCAGTAGTATCGCCGGGGTCTGGGCTGGGAGCTACGAGCAGTACTTC. The chain recombines TRBV19 with TRBJ2-7; D might be TRBD2 (5 bases). V dropped 3 bases and J dropped 3 bases, with 21 bases sitting between them. The CDR3 has 17 amino acids. Germline V gene data show CDR1 as LNHDA and CDR2 as SQIVND (reference sequence).

The table lists this clonotype with many counts. V is TRBV7-3 and J is TRBJ2-7; 9 nucleotides line up with TRBD2. V dropped 5 bases and J dropped 3; count of bases not matched to a gene: 8. The CDR3 covers 15 residues. Germline-derived CDR1 and CDR2 are SGHTA and FQGTGA. Here the CDR3 DNA reads TGTGCCAGCAGCCGTATAGCGGGAGAGATCTACGAGCAGTACTTC. Amino acid sequence: CASSRIAGEIYEQYF.

In its sample, this clonotype was seen many times. This sequence joins TRBV11-2 and TRBJ2-1; 9 bases agree with TRBD2. The V segment lost 2 bases and the J segment 9 bases; nucleotides outside the gene matches: 5. CDR3 length equals 14 residues. CDR1 SGHAT and CDR2 FQNNGV come from the germline V gene. The CDR3 DNA reads TGTGCCAGCAGCTTATCCACTAGCGGGTCTGAGCAGTTCTTC. Amino acid sequence: CASSLSTSGSEQFF.

With regard to this clonotype: This sequence is one base from a far larger clone and is likely a read error. The genes are TRBV29-1 and TRBJ2-5; 14 bases are shared with TRBD2. Germline loops: CDR1 SQVTM, CDR2 ANQGSEA. The ends lost 6 bases at V and 11 bases at J; junction bases unmatched: 14. This CDR3 has 15 amino acids. The CDR3 spells CSVLTSGRAANEQYF. The DNA for the CDR3 is TGCAGCGTGTTGACTAGCGGGAGGGCCGCTAATGAGCAGTACTTC.

This clonotype was seen repeatedly, ten times or more. The V gene is TRBV14, the J gene TRBJ2-1, with D hard to call. Germline CDR1 reads SGHDN; CDR2 reads FVKESK. V was shortened by 1 base and J by 9 bases, with 10 bases between the two germline ends. The CDR3 spans 13 residues. The CDR3 region has the DNA TGTGCCAGCAGCCAAGGGGTGTCGCGTGAGCAGTTCTTC. Its protein product is CASSQGVSREQFF. Combining the CDR3 with reference TRBV14 and TRBJ2-1 gives the whole variable domain EAGVTQFPSHSVIEKGQTVTLRCDPISGHDNLYWYRRVMGKEIKFLLHFVKESKQDESGMPNNRFLAERTGGTYSTLKVQPAELEDSGVYFCASSQGVSREQFFGPGTRLTVL.

This clonotype was seen at least ten times. V usage is TRBV10-3 and J usage is TRBJ2-7; D not certain. Germline values: CDR1 ENHRY, CDR2 SYGVKD. This CDR3 has 11 amino acids. Trimming cost V 3 bases and J 3 bases, with 3 bases left between them. This CDR3 is CAISDNYEQYF. CDR3 DNA sequence: TGTGCCATCAGTGATAACTACGAGCAGTACTTC.

This clonotype qualifies as medium-sized. The gene calls are TRBV6-1 and TRBJ1-5; possibly TRBD1 for D (6 bases). This CDR3 spans 14 amino acids. Germline assignment: CDR1 MNHNS and CDR2 SASEGT. V shed 6 bases and J shed 2 bases, with 11 bases lying between them. CDR3 residues: CASSPGGRNQPQHF. CDR3 DNA: TGTGCCAGCAGCCCCGGGGGCCGCAATCAGCCCCAGCATTTT.

This chain joins TRBV2 and TRBJ1-2, with D possibly matching TRBD1 (5 bases). This CDR3 has 13 residues. Germline assignment: CDR1 SNHLY and CDR2 FYNNEI. V lost 11 bases, J lost 7 bases, and 20 bases lay in between. For the CDR3, the DNA is TGTGCCCGACGAAGGCAGGGCCAGGGTGGCTACACCTTC. This translates into CARRRQGQGGYTF.

This rearrangement joins TRBV7-9 to TRBJ2-7, with D hard to call. V was clipped by 4 bases and J by 7 bases, with 8 bases between them. CDR3 length: 11 residues. Germline lookup yields CDR1 SEHNR and CDR2 FQNEAQ (reference sequence). For the CDR3, the DNA is TGTGCCAGCAGCTCTGAGTCGGAGCAGTACTTC. This translates into CASSSESEQYF.